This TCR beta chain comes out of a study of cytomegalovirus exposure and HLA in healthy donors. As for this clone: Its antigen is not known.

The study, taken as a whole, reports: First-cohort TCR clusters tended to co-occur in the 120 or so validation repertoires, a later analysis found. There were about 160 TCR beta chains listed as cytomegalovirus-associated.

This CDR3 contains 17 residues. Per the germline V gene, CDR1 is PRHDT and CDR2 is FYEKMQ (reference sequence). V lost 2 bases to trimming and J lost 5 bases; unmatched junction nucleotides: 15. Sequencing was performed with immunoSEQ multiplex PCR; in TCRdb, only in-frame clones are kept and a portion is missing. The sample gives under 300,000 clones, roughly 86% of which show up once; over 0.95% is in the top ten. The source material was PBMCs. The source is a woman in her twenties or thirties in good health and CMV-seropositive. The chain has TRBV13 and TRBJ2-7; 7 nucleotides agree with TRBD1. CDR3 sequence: CASSLRPNRGLGDEQYF. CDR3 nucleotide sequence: TGTGCCAGCAGCTTAAGGCCAAACAGGGGTTTGGGCGACGAGCAGTACTTC.